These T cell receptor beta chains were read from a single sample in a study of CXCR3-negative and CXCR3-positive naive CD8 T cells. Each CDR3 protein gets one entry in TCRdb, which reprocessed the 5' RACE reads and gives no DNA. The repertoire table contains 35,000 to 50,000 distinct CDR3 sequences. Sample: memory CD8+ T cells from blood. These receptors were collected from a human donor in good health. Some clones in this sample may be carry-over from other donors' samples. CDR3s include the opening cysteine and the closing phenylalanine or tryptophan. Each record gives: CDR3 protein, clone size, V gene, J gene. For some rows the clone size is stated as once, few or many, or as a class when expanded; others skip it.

CDR3 protein: CASSLLTGPPYEQYF; clone size: NA; V gene: TRBV12-3/TRBV12-4; J gene: TRBJ2-7
CDR3 protein: CSASRSYEQYF; clone size: NA; V gene: TRBV20-1; J gene: TRBJ2-7
CDR3 protein: CASSLFLAGANVLTF; clone size: NA; V gene: TRBV5-5; J gene: TRBJ2-6
CDR3 protein: CASSLRTGGSYEQYF; clone size: NA; V gene: TRBV7-8; J gene: TRBJ2-7
CDR3 protein: CASSQGILKETQYF; clone size: NA; V gene: TRBV3-1; J gene: TRBJ2-5
CDR3 protein: CASIPPGGLFNEQFF; clone size: NA; V gene: TRBV7-2; J gene: TRBJ2-1
CDR3 protein: CSGEETAGEQYF; clone size: NA; V gene: TRBV29-1; J gene: TRBJ2-7
CDR3 protein: CSAPTSGSRNEQFF; clone size: NA; V gene: TRBV20-1; J gene: TRBJ2-1
CDR3 protein: CSVEPGQELNYGYTF; clone size: NA; V gene: TRBV29-1; J gene: TRBJ1-2
CDR3 protein: CASSPLEESYEQYF; clone size: NA; V gene: TRBV6-2/TRBV6-3; J gene: TRBJ2-7
CDR3 protein: CASSQRDGGVPEAFF; clone size: NA; V gene: TRBV14; J gene: TRBJ1-1
CDR3 protein: CARYSENTDTQYF; clone size: NA; V gene: TRBV2; J gene: TRBJ2-3
CDR3 protein: CASPTLSIDNSPLHF; clone size: NA; V gene: TRBV2; J gene: TRBJ1-6
CDR3 protein: CSAKQGDYEQYF; clone size: NA; V gene: TRBV20-1; J gene: TRBJ2-7
CDR3 protein: CASSTTGGLAPSSNNEQFF; clone size: NA; V gene: TRBV5-1; J gene: TRBJ2-1
CDR3 protein: CASSQELQGFEQFF; clone size: NA; V gene: TRBV4-1; J gene: TRBJ2-1
CDR3 protein: CASGEFYEQYF; clone size: NA; V gene: TRBV28; J gene: TRBJ2-7
CDR3 protein: CSVEVPGRNTEAFF; clone size: NA; V gene: TRBV29-1; J gene: TRBJ1-1
CDR3 protein: CRAKTTGDNTEAFF; clone size: NA; V gene: TRBV20-1; J gene: TRBJ1-1
CDR3 protein: CAISTHPDSGNEQFF; clone size: NA; V gene: TRBV10-3; J gene: TRBJ2-1
CDR3 protein: CATKGELHNEQFF; clone size: NA; V gene: TRBV15; J gene: TRBJ2-1
CDR3 protein: CATSDGDRVDGYTF; clone size: NA; V gene: TRBV24-1; J gene: TRBJ1-2
CDR3 protein: CASSLRSRLSGNTIYF; clone size: NA; V gene: TRBV28; J gene: TRBJ1-3
CDR3 protein: CASQVEGGEAFF; clone size: NA; V gene: TRBV25-1; J gene: TRBJ1-1
CDR3 protein: CASSPTLQTQYF; clone size: NA; V gene: TRBV7-9; J gene: TRBJ2-5
CDR3 protein: CASSPTVAYGYTF; clone size: NA; V gene: TRBV4-3; J gene: TRBJ1-2
CDR3 protein: CASSQETSGNTGELFF; clone size: medium-sized; V gene: TRBV4-3; J gene: TRBJ2-2
CDR3 protein: CASSQDGGAQPQHF; clone size: NA; V gene: TRBV4-1; J gene: TRBJ1-5
CDR3 protein: CSVPGGSAETQYF; clone size: NA; V gene: TRBV29-1; J gene: TRBJ2-5
CDR3 protein: CSAVDGTYEQYF; clone size: NA; V gene: TRBV29-1; J gene: TRBJ2-7
CDR3 protein: CASSWGQGDEQYF; clone size: NA; V gene: TRBV5-1; J gene: TRBJ2-7
CDR3 protein: CATSRDQAAVGEQYF; clone size: NA; V gene: TRBV15; J gene: TRBJ2-7
CDR3 protein: CASSFGPGPTNSHLHF; clone size: NA; V gene: TRBV7-2; J gene: TRBJ1-6
CDR3 protein: CASSGDSKTTEAFF; clone size: NA; V gene: TRBV2; J gene: TRBJ1-1
CDR3 protein: CASSQDQSESYNEQFF; clone size: NA; V gene: TRBV4-2; J gene: TRBJ2-1
CDR3 protein: CASIPTPSTDTQYF; clone size: NA; V gene: TRBV7-2; J gene: TRBJ2-3
CDR3 protein: CASSQGPGLLGEQFF; clone size: NA; V gene: TRBV7-3; J gene: TRBJ2-1
CDR3 protein: CSVTGSSGVDAETQYF; clone size: NA; V gene: TRBV29-1; J gene: TRBJ2-5
CDR3 protein: CASSLPTGLHNYGYTF; clone size: NA; V gene: TRBV7-2; J gene: TRBJ1-2
CDR3 protein: CASSLGSYYGYTF; clone size: NA; V gene: TRBV27; J gene: TRBJ1-2
CDR3 protein: CASSEIPSSANTGELFF; clone size: NA; V gene: TRBV7-6; J gene: TRBJ2-2
CDR3 protein: CASSLPGDRVSKNIQYF; clone size: NA; V gene: TRBV7-2; J gene: TRBJ2-4
CDR3 protein: CSASLRDRVYPGDTGELFF; clone size: NA; V gene: TRBV20-1; J gene: TRBJ2-2
CDR3 protein: CASSPTGGIGTEAFF; clone size: NA; V gene: TRBV5-6; J gene: TRBJ1-1